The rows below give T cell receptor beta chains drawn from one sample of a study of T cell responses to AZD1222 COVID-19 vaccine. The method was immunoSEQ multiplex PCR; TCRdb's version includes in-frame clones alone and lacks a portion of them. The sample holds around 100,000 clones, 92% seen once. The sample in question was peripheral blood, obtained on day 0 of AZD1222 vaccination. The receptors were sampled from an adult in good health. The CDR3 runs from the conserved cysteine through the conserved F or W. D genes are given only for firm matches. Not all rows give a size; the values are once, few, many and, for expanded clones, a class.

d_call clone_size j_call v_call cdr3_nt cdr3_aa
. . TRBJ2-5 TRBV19 TGTGCCAGTAGTATAAGGGTAGCCAATCAAGAGACCCAGTACTTC CASSIRVANQETQYF
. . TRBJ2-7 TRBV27 TGTGCCAGCAGTGTAGGGGGGAGCGAGCAGTACTTC CASSVGGSEQYF
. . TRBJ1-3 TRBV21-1 TGTGCCAGCAGCAAAGCGCCCGACGGGGGCTCCGGAAACACCATATATTTT CASSKAPDGGSGNTIYF
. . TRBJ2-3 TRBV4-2 TGTGCCAGCAGCCAAGCCGGGACCCTAAGGCGCGGAGATACGCAGTATTTT CASSQAGTLRRGDTQYF
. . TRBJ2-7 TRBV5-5 TGTGCCAGCAGCTTGGGACTACGGGACATCAAGTCCTACGAGCAGTACTTC CASSLGLRDIKSYEQYF
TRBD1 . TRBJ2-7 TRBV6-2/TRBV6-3 TGTGCCAGCAGTTACTCGCAGGGGGCGAAGGTAGACGAGCAGTACTTC CASSYSQGAKVDEQYF
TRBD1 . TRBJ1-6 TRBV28 TGTGCCAGCAGTTCCCGACAGGGAAACTCACCCCTCCACTTT CASSSRQGNSPLHF
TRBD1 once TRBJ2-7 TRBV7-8 TGTGCCAGCAGCCGCACGGGACAGGGGGCCTACGAGCAGTACTTC CASSRTGQGAYEQYF
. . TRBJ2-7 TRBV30 TGTGCCTGGAGTGTAGGATTCTACGAGCAGTACTTC CAWSVGFYEQYF
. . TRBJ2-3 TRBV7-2 TGTGCCAGCAGCCTTCGACGGGTCTTTAGCACAGATACGCAGTATTTT CASSLRRVFSTDTQYF
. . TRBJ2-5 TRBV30 TGTGCCTGGAGTGTACTTGGAGAAGAAGAGACCCAGTACTTC CAWSVLGEEETQYF
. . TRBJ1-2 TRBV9 TGTGCCAGCAATCCCGGGACACAGCCTAACTATGGCTACACCTTC CASNPGTQPNYGYTF
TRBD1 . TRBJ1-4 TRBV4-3 TGCGCCAGCAGCCAAGGATTGGTGAGACAGGGGGCTTCAAAACTGTTTTTT CASSQGLVRQGASKLFF
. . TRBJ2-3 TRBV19 TGTGCCAGTAGTAGGCCCTGGGCTGTTGGCGGGGATTTTGTTCCAGATACGCAGTATTTT CASSRPWAVGGDFVPDTQYF
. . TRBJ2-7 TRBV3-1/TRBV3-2 TGTGCCAGCAGCCAAGGCTTAGACAGCTACGAGCAGTACTTC CASSQGLDSYEQYF
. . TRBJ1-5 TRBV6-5 TGTGCCAGCAGTTACGAGATTAATCAGCCCCAGCATTTT CASSYEINQPQHF
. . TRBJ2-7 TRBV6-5 TGTGCCAGCAGTTGGTCAGGGGCAACCTACGAGCAGTACTTC CASSWSGATYEQYF
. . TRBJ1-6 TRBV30 TGTGCCTGGGACCGGGACGAGAATTCACCCCTCCACTTT CAWDRDENSPLHF